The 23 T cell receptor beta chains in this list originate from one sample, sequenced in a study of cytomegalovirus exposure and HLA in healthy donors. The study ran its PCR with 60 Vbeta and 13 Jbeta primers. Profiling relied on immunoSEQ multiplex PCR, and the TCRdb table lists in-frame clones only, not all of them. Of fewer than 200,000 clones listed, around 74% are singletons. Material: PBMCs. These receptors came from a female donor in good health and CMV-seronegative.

The CDR3 region has the DNA TGTGCCAGCAGTAAACAGGGGGAAGGCGACGAGCAGTACTTC. This translates into CASSKQGEGDEQYF. V and J are TRBV27 and TRBJ2-7; TRBD1 agrees at 8 bases. The V segment lost 5 bases and the J segment 5 bases; nucleotides outside the gene matches: 8. In germline, CDR1 is MNHEY, CDR2 SMNVEV (reference sequence). This CDR3 is built from 14 residues.

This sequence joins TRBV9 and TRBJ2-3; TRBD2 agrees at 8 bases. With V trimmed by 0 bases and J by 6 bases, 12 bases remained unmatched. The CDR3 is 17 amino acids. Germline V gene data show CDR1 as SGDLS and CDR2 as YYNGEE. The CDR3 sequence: CASSVGAGDLFTDTQYF. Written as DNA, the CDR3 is TGTGCCAGCAGCGTAGGAGCGGGGGACCTCTTCACGGATACGCAGTATTTT.

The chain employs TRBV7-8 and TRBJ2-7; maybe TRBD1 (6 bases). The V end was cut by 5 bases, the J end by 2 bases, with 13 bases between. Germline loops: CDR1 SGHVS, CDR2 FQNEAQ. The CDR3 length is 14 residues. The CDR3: CASSPEGHPYEQYF. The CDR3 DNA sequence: TGTGCCAGCAGCCCCGAGGGACACCCCTACGAGCAGTACTTC.

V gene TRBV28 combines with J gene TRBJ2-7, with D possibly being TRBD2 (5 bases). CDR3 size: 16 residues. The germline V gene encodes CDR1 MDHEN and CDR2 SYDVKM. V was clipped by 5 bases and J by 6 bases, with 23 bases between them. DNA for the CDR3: TGTGCCAGCAGTACTCGCCGGTCGCTTGCCGGGGTCGAGCAGTACTTC. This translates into CASSTRRSLAGVEQYF.

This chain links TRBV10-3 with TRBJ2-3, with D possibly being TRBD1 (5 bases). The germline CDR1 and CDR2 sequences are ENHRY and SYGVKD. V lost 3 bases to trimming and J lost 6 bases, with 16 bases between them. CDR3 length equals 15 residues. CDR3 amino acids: CAISERQSGGDTQYF. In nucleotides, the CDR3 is TGTGCCATCAGTGAAAGACAGTCCGGTGGCGATACGCAGTATTTT.

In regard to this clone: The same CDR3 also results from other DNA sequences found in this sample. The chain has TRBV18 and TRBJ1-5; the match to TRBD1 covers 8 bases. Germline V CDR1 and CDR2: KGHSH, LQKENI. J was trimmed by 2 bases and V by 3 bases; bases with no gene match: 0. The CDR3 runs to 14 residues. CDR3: CASSPDRGNQPQHF. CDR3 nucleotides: TGTGCCAGCTCACCGGACAGGGGCAATCAGCCCCAGCATTTT.

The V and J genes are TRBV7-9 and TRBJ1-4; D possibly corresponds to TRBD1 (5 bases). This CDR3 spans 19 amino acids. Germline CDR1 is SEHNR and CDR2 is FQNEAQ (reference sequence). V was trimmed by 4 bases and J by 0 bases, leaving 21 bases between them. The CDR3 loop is CASSSPKQGGESTNEKLFF. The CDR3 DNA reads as TGTGCCAGCAGCTCCCCAAAGCAGGGCGGGGAATCAACTAATGAAAAACTGTTTTTT.

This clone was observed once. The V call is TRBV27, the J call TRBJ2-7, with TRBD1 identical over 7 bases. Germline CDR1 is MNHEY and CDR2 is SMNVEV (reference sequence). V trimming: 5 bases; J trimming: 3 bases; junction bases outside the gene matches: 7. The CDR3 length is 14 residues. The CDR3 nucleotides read TGTGCCAGCAGTCCGGCGTACAGGGGCTACGAGCAGTACTTC. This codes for CASSPAYRGYEQYF.

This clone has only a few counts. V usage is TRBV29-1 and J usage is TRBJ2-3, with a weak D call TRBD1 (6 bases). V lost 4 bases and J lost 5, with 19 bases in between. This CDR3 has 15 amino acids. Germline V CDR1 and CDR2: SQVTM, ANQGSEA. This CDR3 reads CSVVGNRVSGDTQYF. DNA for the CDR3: TGCAGCGTTGTGGGGAACAGGGTGAGTGGAGATACGCAGTATTTT.

This chain's CDR3 is CASSPRTGEGEQFF. In DNA, the CDR3 is TGCGCCAGCAGCCCTCGGACGGGGGAAGGTGAGCAGTTCTTC. The chain recombines TRBV4-1 with TRBJ2-1; D possibly corresponds to TRBD2 (6 bases). Germline CDR1 MGHRA, CDR2 YSYEKL. Deletions cut 4 bases from V and 9 bases from J, with 16 bases between. CDR3 size: 14 residues.

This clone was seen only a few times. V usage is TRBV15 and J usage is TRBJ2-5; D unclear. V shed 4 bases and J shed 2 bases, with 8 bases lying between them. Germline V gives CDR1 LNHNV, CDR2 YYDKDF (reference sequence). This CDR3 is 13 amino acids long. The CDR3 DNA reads TGTGCCACCAGCATCGGGTATCAAGAGACCCAGTACTTC. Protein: CATSIGYQETQYF.

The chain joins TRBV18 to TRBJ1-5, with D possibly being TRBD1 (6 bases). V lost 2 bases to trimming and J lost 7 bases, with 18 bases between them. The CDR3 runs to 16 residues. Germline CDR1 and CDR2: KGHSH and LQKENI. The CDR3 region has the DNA TGTGCCAGCTCACCAGGGGTTCAGGGGCGCGGGCAGCCCCAGCATTTT. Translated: CASSPGVQGRGQPQHF.

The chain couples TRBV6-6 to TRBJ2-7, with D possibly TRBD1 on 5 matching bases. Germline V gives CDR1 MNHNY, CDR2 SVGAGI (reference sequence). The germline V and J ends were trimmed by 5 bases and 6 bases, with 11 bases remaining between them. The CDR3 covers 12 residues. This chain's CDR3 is CASSHQGPEQYF. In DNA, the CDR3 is TGTGCCAGCAGTCACCAGGGCCCCGAGCAGTACTTC.

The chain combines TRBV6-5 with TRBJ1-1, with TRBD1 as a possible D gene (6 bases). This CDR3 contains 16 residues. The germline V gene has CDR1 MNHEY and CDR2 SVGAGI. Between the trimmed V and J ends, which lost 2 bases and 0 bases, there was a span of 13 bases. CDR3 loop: CASSYMGGTMNTEAFF. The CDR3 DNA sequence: TGTGCCAGCAGTTACATGGGTGGGACAATGAACACTGAAGCTTTCTTT.

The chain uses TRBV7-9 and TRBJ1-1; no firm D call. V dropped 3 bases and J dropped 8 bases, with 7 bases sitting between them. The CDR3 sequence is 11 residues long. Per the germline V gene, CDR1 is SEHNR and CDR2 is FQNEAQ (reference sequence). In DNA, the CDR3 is TGTGCCAGCAGCTTTGGAGGGGAAGCTTTCTTT. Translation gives CASSFGGEAFF.

DNA of the CDR3: TGTGCCAGCAGTTTATTTCCACCTGGGCAGGGCCGAGAAAAACTGTTTTTT. Encoded protein: CASSLFPPGQGREKLFF. The chain has TRBV27 and TRBJ1-4; tentatively, D is TRBD1 (5 bases). The germline CDR1 and CDR2 sequences are MNHEY and SMNVEV (reference sequence). The V end was cut by 1 base, the J end by 8 bases, with 20 bases between. CDR3 length equals 17 residues.

As DNA, the CDR3 is TGTGCCAGTAGTATAGATGCAGGCGGACACTCTGGAAACACCATATATTTT. It yields the protein CASSIDAGGHSGNTIYF. The chain couples TRBV19 to TRBJ1-3; D possibly corresponds to TRBD1 (5 bases). CDR1 is LNHDA and CDR2 is SQIVND in the germline V gene (reference sequence). V lost 0 bases to trimming and J lost 0 bases, with 12 bases between them. The CDR3 runs to 17 residues.

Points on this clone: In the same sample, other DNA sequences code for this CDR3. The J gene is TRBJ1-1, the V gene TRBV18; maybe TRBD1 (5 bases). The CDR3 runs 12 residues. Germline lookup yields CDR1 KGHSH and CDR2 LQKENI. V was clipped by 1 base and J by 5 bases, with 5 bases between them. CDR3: CASSPQGTEAFF. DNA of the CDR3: TGTGCCAGCTCACCACAGGGGACTGAAGCTTTCTTT.

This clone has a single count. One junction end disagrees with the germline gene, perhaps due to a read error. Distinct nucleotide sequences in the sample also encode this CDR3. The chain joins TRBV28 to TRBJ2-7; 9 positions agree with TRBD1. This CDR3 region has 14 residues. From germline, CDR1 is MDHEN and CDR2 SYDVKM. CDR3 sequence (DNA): TGTGCCAGCAGCGCCGGGACAGGGAAAAACGAGCAGTATTTC. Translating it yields CASSAGTGKNEQYF.

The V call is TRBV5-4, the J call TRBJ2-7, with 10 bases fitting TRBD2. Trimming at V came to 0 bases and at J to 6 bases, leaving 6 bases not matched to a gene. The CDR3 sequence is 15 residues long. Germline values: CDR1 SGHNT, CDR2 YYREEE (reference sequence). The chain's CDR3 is CASSLGSGRAPEQYF. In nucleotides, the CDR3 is TGTGCCAGCAGCTTGGGGAGCGGGAGGGCCCCCGAGCAGTACTTC.

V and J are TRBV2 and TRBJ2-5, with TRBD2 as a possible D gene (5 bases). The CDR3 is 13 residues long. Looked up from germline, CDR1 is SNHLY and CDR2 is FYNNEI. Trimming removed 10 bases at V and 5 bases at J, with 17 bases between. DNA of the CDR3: TGTGCCATCGCCGGTGCGGAGGTGGAGACCCAGTACTTC. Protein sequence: CAIAGAEVETQYF.

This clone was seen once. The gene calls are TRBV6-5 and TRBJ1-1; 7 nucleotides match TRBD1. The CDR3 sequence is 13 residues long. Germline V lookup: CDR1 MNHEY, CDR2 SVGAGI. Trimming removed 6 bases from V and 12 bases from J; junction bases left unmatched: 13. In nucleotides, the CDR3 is TGTGCCAGCAGCACTCCGAACCGGGACAGATCTTTCTTT. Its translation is CASSTPNRDRSFF.

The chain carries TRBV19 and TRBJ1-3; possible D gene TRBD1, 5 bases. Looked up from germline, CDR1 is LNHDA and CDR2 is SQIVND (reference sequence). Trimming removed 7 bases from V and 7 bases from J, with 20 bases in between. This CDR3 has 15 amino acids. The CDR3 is CASTPWDRGANTIYF. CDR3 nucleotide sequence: TGTGCCAGTACCCCTTGGGACCGCGGGGCCAACACCATATATTTT.